This TCR beta chain is drawn from a study of shared clonotypes between healthy human individuals. Study-wide results and caveats: Generation probability values for non-shared clonotypes were lower than those for clonotypes shared by all four donors.

Regarding this clone: The antigen is undetermined.

Sequenced by immunoSEQ multiplex PCR; TCRdb stores in-frame clones only, minus some. The sample carries approximately 2.3 million clones, 80% to 95% recorded once. Germline CDR1 and CDR2: LGHNA and YSLEER. The CDR3 is made up of 15 amino acids. Trimming removed 1 base at V and 5 bases at J, with 14 bases between. The TCR was taken from a man aged 18 to 29 in good health. Some clones in this sample may be carry-over from other donors' samples. The sample consisted of naive CD4+ T cells from PBMCs. The subset is: CD45RA+ positively selected. The chain recombines TRBV4-3 with TRBJ1-2; possible D gene TRBD1, 6 bases. In nucleotides, the CDR3 is TGCGCCAGCAGCCAAGGCGTGACAGGTACATATGGCTACACCTTC. Translating gives CASSQGVTGTYGYTF.